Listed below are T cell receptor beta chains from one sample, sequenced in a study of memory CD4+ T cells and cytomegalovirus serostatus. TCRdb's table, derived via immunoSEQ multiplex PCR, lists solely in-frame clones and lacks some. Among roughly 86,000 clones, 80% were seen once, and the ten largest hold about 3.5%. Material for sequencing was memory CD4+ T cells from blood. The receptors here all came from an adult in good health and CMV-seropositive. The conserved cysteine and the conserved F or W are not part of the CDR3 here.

CDR3: ASSRELTDTQY
V: TRBV28

CDR3: ASSFPGLAGVLF
V: TRBV7-8

CDR3: ASSPGAGQGSYEQY
V: TRBV5-1

CDR3: ASSENGRIYEQY
V: TRBV7-6

CDR3: ASSSRSSYEQY
V: TRBV5-1

CDR3: ASSLSWGGNGELF
V: TRBV27

CDR3: ASSLYRGLSDEQY
V: TRBV7-2

CDR3: ASIGLGAGHEKLF
V: TRBV6-1

CDR3: ASSETSYEQY
V: TRBV18

CDR3: ASSESGMGQH
V: TRBV10-2